Sequencing of this TCR beta chain was carried out in a study of beta chain features in type 1 diabetes. The study, taken as a whole, reports: Resolution of whether HLA type affects TCRB rearrangement was not achieved here. Shorter TCRB CDR3s, moderately but significantly so, marked every one of the four CD4+ subsets in Type 1 diabetes patients.

The CDR3 contains 16 residues. Looked up from germline, CDR1 is SGHDT and CDR2 is YYEEEE. The V end was cut by 4 bases, the J end by 4 bases, with 20 bases between. The whole isolated RNA underwent reverse transcription, so sequencing captured expressed TCRB transcripts. The read count averaged around 4 million across naive, central memory and regulatory T cell samples. Libraries were prepared by immunoSEQ multiplex PCR; TCRdb keeps only in-frame clonotypes and omits some of them. The profile covers over 600,000 clones, with roughly an eighth appearing a single time and roughly 0.11% taken by the ten largest. Notes on this clone: The antigen remains unidentified.

The V and J genes are TRBV5-6 and TRBJ1-1; tentatively, D is TRBD1 (5 bases). This sequence was found in a man aged 25 to 40 with type 1 diabetes. The sample was naive CD4+ T cells from blood. CDR3 sequence: CASSGGGRGRSTEAFF. The DNA of the CDR3 is TGTGCCAGCAGCGGCGGGGGTAGGGGCCGAAGCACTGAAGCTTTCTTT.